Shown below are 20 T cell receptor beta chains from a single sample sequenced in a study of blood T cell repertoires in COVID-19. The repertoire was sequenced with immunoSEQ multiplex PCR; TCRdb's copy has only in-frame clones and lacks some. The data contain 90,000 to 130,000 clones, around 90% of them singletons. The specimen was peripheral blood. The receptor set was obtained from a woman aged 50 to 65 with acute or convalescent COVID-19.

This rearrangement joins TRBV5-1 to TRBJ2-4; the D gene is possibly TRBD2 (7 bases). The CDR3 consists of 17 residues. The V end was cut by 3 bases, the J end by 1 base, with 17 bases between. Germline CDR1 SGHRS, CDR2 YFSETQ. CDR3 nucleotide sequence: TGCGCCAGCAGCTCCCGGGGGGCTCTAGGTGCCAAAAACATTCAGTACTTC. Translation gives CASSSRGALGAKNIQYF.

The sample holds one count of this clone. This chain links TRBV11-2 with TRBJ2-7, with a tentative D call TRBD2 (5 bases). CDR1 is SGHAT and CDR2 is FQNNGV in the germline V gene. V was pared by 0 bases and J by 2 bases, with 11 bases between. This CDR3 has 15 amino acids. CDR3 region: CASSLEASGAYEQYF. The CDR3 DNA sequence: TGTGCCAGCAGCTTAGAAGCGAGCGGAGCCTACGAGCAGTACTTC.

This chain links TRBV18 with TRBJ2-7; TRBD1 matches at 7 bases. Germline V gene data show CDR1 as KGHSH and CDR2 as LQKENI. V shed 6 bases and J 2 bases; nucleotides not matched to a gene: 4. The CDR3 length is 13 residues. CDR3 coding DNA: TGTGCCAGCTCGACAGGGTCCCCCTACGAGCAGTACTTC. Protein product: CASSTGSPYEQYF.

V is TRBV4-1 and J is TRBJ2-1; D is perhaps TRBD2 (7 bases). Trimming stripped 5 bases from V and 3 bases from J, with 20 bases between. Germline CDR1 reads MGHRA; CDR2 reads YSYEKL. The CDR3 covers 17 residues. CDR3 protein: CASSKGVGEGNYNEQFF. The CDR3 DNA sequence: TGCGCCAGCAGCAAGGGGGTAGGGGAGGGAAACTACAATGAGCAGTTCTTC.

This clone was counted a single time. The chain uses TRBV7-9 and TRBJ1-2, with D tentatively TRBD1 (6 bases). Germline V CDR1 and CDR2: SEHNR, FQNEAQ (reference sequence). V gave up 1 base and J gave up 6 bases, with 6 bases separating them. CDR3 length equals 12 residues. The CDR3 sequence is CASSLGGHGYTF. The CDR3 DNA is TGTGCCAGCAGCTTAGGGGGGCATGGCTACACCTTC.

The chain combines TRBV2 with TRBJ2-5, with 7 positions matching TRBD1. The CDR3 runs 13 residues. Germline CDR1 reads SNHLY; CDR2 reads FYNNEI. V lost 6 bases, J lost 2 bases, and 3 bases stayed unmatched. The CDR3 spells CASRKGQQETQYF. Here the CDR3 DNA reads TGTGCCAGCAGAAAGGGACAGCAAGAGACCCAGTACTTC.

The V call is TRBV10-1, the J call TRBJ2-3, with 8 nucleotides matching TRBD2. The V and J ends lost 2 bases and 6 bases, in that order; junction bases with no gene match: 7. Looked up from germline, CDR1 is WNHNN and CDR2 is SYGVQD (reference sequence). The CDR3 length is 15 residues. The CDR3 reads CASSETASGFDTQYF. The CDR3 bases are TGCGCCAGCAGTGAGACGGCTAGCGGGTTCGATACGCAGTATTTT.

The V call is TRBV6-5, the J call TRBJ2-2, with TRBD2 matching 10 bases. The J segment lost 7 bases and the V segment lost 8 bases, leaving 10 bases of the junction unmatched. Germline-derived CDR1 and CDR2 are MNHEY and SVGAGI. This CDR3 region has 15 residues. The CDR3 bases are TGTGCCAGCCTCCGAGCGGGAGGGCCGAGCGGGGAGCTGTTTTTT. It translates to CASLRAGGPSGELFF.

The chain joins TRBV2 to TRBJ2-1; tentative D call: TRBD1 (7 bases). CDR3 size: 15 residues. The germline V and J ends were trimmed by 10 bases and 4 bases, with 20 bases remaining between them. Germline V gene lookup returns CDR1 SNHLY and CDR2 FYNNEI. The CDR3 region is CATEGGGIPYNEQFF. DNA for the CDR3: TGTGCCACAGAAGGGGGCGGGATTCCTTACAATGAGCAGTTCTTC.

This rearrangement joins TRBV19 to TRBJ2-2; 9 bases match TRBD2. CDR3 length equals 15 residues. The J segment lost 8 bases and the V segment lost 4 bases, leaving 8 bases of the junction unmatched. Germline V gene sequence: CDR1 LNHDA, CDR2 SQIVND (reference sequence). The CDR3 DNA reads TGTGCCAGTAGTAGAGGTAGCGGGAGTTGGGGGGAGCTGTTTTTT. Residues: CASSRGSGSWGELFF.

V usage is TRBV2 and J usage is TRBJ1-4; 9 nucleotides align to TRBD1. Looked up from germline, CDR1 is SNHLY and CDR2 is FYNNEI. V lost 3 bases, J lost 5 bases, and 4 bases stayed unmatched. CDR3 size: 15 residues. Here the CDR3 DNA reads TGTGCCAGCAGTGATCGACAGGGGGGAAATGAAAAACTGTTTTTT. Encoded protein: CASSDRQGGNEKLFF.

The J gene is TRBJ2-5, the V gene TRBV15; 10 nucleotides line up with TRBD1. Germline-derived CDR1 and CDR2 are LNHNV and YYDKDF (reference sequence). This CDR3 comprises 17 residues. The trim removed 1 base at V and 4 bases at J, leaving 9 bases unmatched. This CDR3 reads CATSRGRDRGFSETQYF. For the CDR3, the DNA is TGTGCCACCAGCAGAGGGAGGGACAGGGGTTTTTCAGAGACCCAGTACTTC.

This rearrangement joins TRBV28 to TRBJ1-3, with D hard to call. V dropped 5 bases and J dropped 0 bases, with 8 bases sitting between them. The CDR3 has 14 amino acids. CDR1 and CDR2 (germline): MDHEN, SYDVKM. This CDR3 is CASSPPGSGNTIYF. Written as DNA, the CDR3 is TGTGCCAGCAGTCCTCCAGGCTCTGGAAACACCATATATTTT.

V gene TRBV15 combines with J gene TRBJ2-5; the match to TRBD1 covers 8 bases. V was pared by 4 bases and J by 2 bases, with 6 bases of the junction left unmatched. The CDR3 has 15 residues. In germline, CDR1 is LNHNV, CDR2 YYDKDF (reference sequence). This chain's CDR3 is CATSTGQDAQETQYF. For the CDR3, the DNA is TGTGCCACCAGCACGGGACAGGATGCGCAAGAGACCCAGTACTTC.

The gene calls are TRBV2 and TRBJ1-6, with a tentative D call TRBD1 (6 bases). The CDR3 length is 14 residues. V was clipped by 7 bases and J by 10 bases, with 17 bases between them. Germline CDR1 reads SNHLY; CDR2 reads FYNNEI. The DNA for the CDR3 is TGTGCCAGCACCCGCACAGGGAAGGGGTCACCCCTCCACTTT. Translation gives CASTRTGKGSPLHF.

V is TRBV5-1 and J is TRBJ2-3, with a weak D call TRBD2 (6 bases). Per the germline V gene, CDR1 is SGHRS and CDR2 is YFSETQ. V was pared by 4 bases and J by 7 bases, with 19 bases between. This CDR3 contains 15 residues. The CDR3 spells CASSGRAGVDHTQYF. CDR3 sequence (DNA): TGCGCCAGCAGCGGCCGAGCGGGTGTCGATCATACGCAGTATTTT.

The chain combines TRBV28 with TRBJ2-1, with D possibly TRBD1 on 5 matching bases. V was shortened by 8 bases and J by 0 bases, with 26 bases between the two germline ends. This CDR3 has 19 amino acids. Germline CDR1 is MDHEN and CDR2 is SYDVKM. The chain's CDR3 is CASFGAPRVVVSSYNEQFF. CDR3 DNA: TGTGCCAGCTTTGGGGCTCCCCGTGTGGTGGTGAGCTCCTACAATGAGCAGTTCTTC.

The rearrangement joins TRBV5-1 to TRBJ1-4, with 10 bases that match TRBD1. V shed 0 bases, J shed 8 bases, and the junction held 7 bases outside the gene matches. There are 16 residues in the CDR3. Germline CDR1 reads SGHRS; CDR2 reads YFSETQ. The CDR3 spells CASSLAVGTGEEKLFF. The CDR3, as DNA: TGCGCCAGCAGCTTGGCCGTAGGGACAGGGGAGGAAAAACTGTTTTTT.

The chain recombines TRBV5-1 with TRBJ1-1; TRBD1 matches 8 bases. Per the germline V gene, CDR1 is SGHRS and CDR2 is YFSETQ. The CDR3 length is 17 residues. V shed 2 bases and J 1 base; nucleotides not matched to a gene: 10. CDR3 nucleotides: TGCGCCAGCAGCTTTGGATCCCCGGGACAGGCGAACACTGAAGCTTTCTTT. Amino acids: CASSFGSPGQANTEAFF.

The chain has TRBV5-1 and TRBJ2-7, with 7 positions matching TRBD2. J lost 4 bases, V lost 4 bases, and 8 bases had no gene match. CDR3 length: 14 amino acids. Per germline, CDR1 SGHRS and CDR2 YFSETQ. CDR3 bases: TGCGCCAGCAGCCTAGGGGATAGCGGGTACGAGCAGTACTTC. Translating gives CASSLGDSGYEQYF.